These 6 T cell receptor beta chains came from one sample sequenced in a study of T cells in Graves' hyperthyroidism and ophthalmopathy. Researchers took RNA transcripts and amplified the TCR beta CDR3 regions from them. HTBI primers were the set used in a first-round RT-PCR of the TCR CDR3. MiXCR was run by TCRdb on the multiplex PCR reads, yielding one entry per CDR3 protein. The data show fewer than 450,000 distinct CDR3 sequences, 17% seen once. The sample taken for sequencing was blood. These receptors were collected from a woman in her twenties or thirties with Graves' hyperthyroidism that later progressed to Graves' ophthalmopathy.

This clonotype was counted between two and nine times. This rearrangement joins TRBV3-1 to TRBJ1-5; the D is unclear. Per germline, CDR1 LGHDT and CDR2 YNNKEL (reference sequence). The CDR3 contains 15 residues. The V end was cut by 0 bases, the J end by 1 base, with 7 bases between. The CDR3: CASSQDGESNQPQHF. In DNA form, the CDR3 reads TGTGCCAGCAGCCAAGATGGGGAGAGCAATCAGCCCCAGCATTTT.

This clonotype showed up many times. The CDR3 region has the DNA TGCGCCAGCAAACGAATTAGCAGTTCCTACGAGCAGTACTTC. Translation: CASKRISSSYEQYF. This chain joins TRBV5-1 and TRBJ2-7; D is unresolved. The germline CDR1 and CDR2 sequences are SGHRS and YFSETQ. The CDR3 is made up of 14 amino acids. Trimming stripped 6 bases from V and 1 base from J, with 14 bases between.

This clonotype was counted at least ten times. The chain recombines TRBV6-5 with TRBJ1-2; D is undetermined. V was pared by 2 bases and J by 6 bases, with 16 bases between. From germline, CDR1 is MNHEY and CDR2 SVGAGI. The CDR3 extends over 15 amino acids. CDR3 sequence (DNA): TGTGCCAGCAGTTACGAGGCACCGGAAAAACATGGCTACACCTTC. Its protein product is CASSYEAPEKHGYTF.

This clonotype has a handful of counts. J is TRBJ1-1 and V is TRBV25-1; a possible D gene is TRBD1 (5 bases). The CDR3 is 12 residues long. The germline V gene encodes CDR1 MGHDK and CDR2 SYGVNS. Between the trimmed V and J ends, which lost 3 bases and 5 bases, there was a span of 7 bases. The DNA for the CDR3 is TGTGCCAGCAGTGATGGGGGTACTGAAGCTTTCTTT. It codes for CASSDGGTEAFF.

In its sample, this clonotype was seen many times. The chain joins TRBV28 to TRBJ2-1; D is ambiguous. Trimming took 3 bases from V and 6 from J, leaving 15 bases between them. The CDR3 extends over 15 amino acids. Germline V gene lookup returns CDR1 MDHEN and CDR2 SYDVKM. The DNA for the CDR3 is TGTGCCAGCAGTTTCCGCGGCCAAACAGCCAATGAGCAGTTCTTC. It codes for CASSFRGQTANEQFF.

This clonotype was seen more than once but under ten times. This chain links TRBV2 with TRBJ2-1; D is possibly TRBD2 (6 bases). Trimming pared 6 bases from V and 8 bases from J, leaving 32 bases between. The CDR3 loop spans 19 amino acids. CDR1 and CDR2 from the germline V gene are SNHLY and FYNNEI. The CDR3 is CASSSSHKVRDSGWDEQFF. Written as DNA, the CDR3 is TGTGCCAGCAGCTCGTCACACAAAGTCCGGGACTCCGGGTGGGATGAGCAGTTCTTC. The complete variable domain, with remaining parts taken from reference TRBV2 and TRBJ2-1, reads EPEVTQTPSHQVTQMGQEVILRCVPISNHLYFYWYRQILGQKVEFLVSFYNNEISEKSEIFDDQFSVERPDGSNFTLKIRSTKLEDSAMYFCASSSSHKVRDSGWDEQFFGPGTRLTVL.